This TCR beta chain was sequenced for a study of T cell responses to AZD1222 COVID-19 vaccine. Study-level points and caveats: Recipients of two AZD1222 doses showed rising Spike-specific TCR breadth and depth.

As for this clone: The antigen remains unidentified.

The method was immunoSEQ multiplex PCR; TCRdb's version includes in-frame clones alone and lacks a portion of them. The sample includes around 150,000 clones, roughly 84% seen only once; the top ten take about 4%. Specimen: peripheral blood, collected on day 0 of AZD1222 vaccination. This clonotype originated in an adult in good health.

The CDR3, as DNA: TGTGCCAGCAGCCTTACAGGGGGACGGGGCACGAAACTGTTTTTT. Its translation is CASSLTGGRGTKLFF. The V and J genes are TRBV5-5 and TRBJ1-4; 8 nucleotides match TRBD1. V shed 4 bases, J shed 11 bases, and the junction held 13 bases outside the gene matches. CDR3 length equals 15 residues. Germline V gives CDR1 SGHKS, CDR2 YYEKEE (reference sequence). Drawing the rest from reference TRBV5-5 and TRBJ1-4, the complete variable domain is DAGVTQSPTHLIKTRGQQVTLRCSPISGHKSVSWYQQVLGQGPQFIFQYYEKEERGRGNFPDRFSARQFPNYSSELNVNALLLGDSALYLCASSLTGGRGTKLFFGSGTQLSVL.